Here is one TCR beta chain with its context. Which antigen it targets is not known. No per-base quality is available; no much larger clone lies one base away. V and J lose 2 bases and 10 bases, and a span of 17 bases separates them. In the germline V gene, CDR1 corresponds to SNHLY and CDR2 to FYNNEI. Its CDR3 holds 14 amino acids, cysteine through phenylalanine. Only the CDR3 part of the read is kept: 42 bases, read in frame from the first base. The data were taken from a study of blood T cell repertoires in COVID-19 (dated by TCRdb to about 2020). Concerning the study at large: The collaborator samples originated in the United States, Italy and Spain and spanned the acute and convalescent phases of COVID-19. HLA class I and class II types, where available, came from metadata supplied by the sample provider rather than from assay-based typing. The dataset comprised deeply sampled blood TCRbeta repertoires from subjects exposed to, actively infected with, or recovered from COVID-19. The prospective study material was composed of cDNA or gDNA derived from T cells, B-cell-depleted T cells, or PBMCs. Samples came from the ongoing ImmuneRACE study (first 160 participants) plus 1,254 subjects from 6 global collaborators. The repertoires were made available in a free public database intended to serve as a resource for research on the immune response to SARS-CoV-2. Nearly every sample came with metadata listing a de-identified subject ID, COVID-19 status, age in years and sex. Findings and caveats that apply to the study as a whole: Clinical and demographic metadata were provided uncurated, with the amount varying by source and participant.

TCRbeta CDR3 regions were amplified from genomic DNA using the immunoSEQ Assay, a bias-controlled multiplex PCR. The source study handled its data this way. Within the assay, amplification of reference gene primers was used to estimate how many nucleated cells each sample contained. Sequence reads were collapsed and filtered to measure the absolute abundance of every unique TCRbeta CDR3 rearrangement. For each sample, productive Simpson clonality was calculated as the square root of Simpson's diversity index over productive rearrangements. TCRdb stores this immuneACCESS table with in-frame sequences only. Part of the clones is absent; in the studies checked, under half of the shortfall reflects unresolved V genes, and no reason is known for the rest. V, J and clone size are those of that table, while D and trimming were read from the DNA. Here the sample has 190,000 or so clones; over 75% occur a single time. The top ten hold 9.2% of the sample.

Enrolling through a virtual design, the prospective study's participants ranged in age from roughly 18 to 100 years and lived across 24 United States geographic areas. Cohort assignment in the prospective study relied on participant-reported clinical history from a screening survey and a study questionnaire. Recovered participants in ImmuneRACE Cohort 3 were defined by two consecutive negative NP/OP PCR tests, clearance by a healthcare professional, or resolution of symptoms. Mobile phlebotomists in the prospective study collected whole blood, serum and a nasopharyngeal or oropharyngeal swab from every participant. Over a roughly 2-month period, participants in the prospective study had the option of providing additional blood draws and questionnaires. Before DNA extraction, prospective study blood samples were shipped either frozen or at room temperature.

Sequencing used PBMCs or T cells enriched from blood (not recorded which). The sequence came from a man aged 35-49 years who had recovered from COVID-19. The chain is made from TRBV2 and TRBJ1-1; the D region possibly corresponds to TRBD1 (6 bases align). The CDR3 protein: CASSETQGRVRAFF. The sequenced DNA is TGTGCCAGCAGTGAAACCCAGGGGAGAGTTAGAGCTTTCTTT.